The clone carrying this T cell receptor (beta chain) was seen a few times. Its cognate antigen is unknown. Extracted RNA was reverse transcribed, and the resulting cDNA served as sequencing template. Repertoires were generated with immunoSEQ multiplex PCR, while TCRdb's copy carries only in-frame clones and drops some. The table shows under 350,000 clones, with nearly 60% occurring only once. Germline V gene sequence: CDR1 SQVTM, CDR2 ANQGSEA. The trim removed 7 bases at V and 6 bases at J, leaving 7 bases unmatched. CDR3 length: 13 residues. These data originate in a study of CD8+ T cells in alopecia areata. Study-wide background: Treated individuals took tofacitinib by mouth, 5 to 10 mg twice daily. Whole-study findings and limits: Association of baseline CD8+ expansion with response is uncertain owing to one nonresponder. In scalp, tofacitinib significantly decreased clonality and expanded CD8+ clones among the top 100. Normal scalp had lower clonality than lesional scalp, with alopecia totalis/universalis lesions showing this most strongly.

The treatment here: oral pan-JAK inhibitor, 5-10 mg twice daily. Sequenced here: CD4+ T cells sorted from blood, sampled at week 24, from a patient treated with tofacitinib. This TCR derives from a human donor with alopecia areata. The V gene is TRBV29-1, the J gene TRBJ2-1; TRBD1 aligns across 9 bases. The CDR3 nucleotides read TGCAGCGCCCGGACAGGGGCCCGCAATGAGCAGTTCTTC. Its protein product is CSARTGARNEQFF.